A selection of T cell receptor beta chains follows, all from one sample in a study of OX40 agonist ivuxolimab in advanced cancers. Produced via immunoSEQ multiplex PCR; TCRdb's table is partial and in-frame only. Among more than 95,000 clones listed, about 90% were seen once. The sample in question was CD4+ or CD8+ T cells sorted from blood, obtained in a trial of the OX40 agonist ivuxolimab. Every receptor here comes from an adult with an advanced solid tumor such as melanoma, head and neck, liver or kidney cancer. Both conserved end residues are part of each CDR3. The D gene is left open where the match is weak. Where a row states a size, it is once, few, many or the class of an expanded clone; other rows omit it.

abundance	d_gene	v_gene	j_gene	CDR3aa	CDR3nt
few	.	TRBV7-9	TRBJ2-3	CASSTTLHTQYF	TGTGCCAGCAGCACGACACTCCATACGCAGTATTTT
.	TRBD1	TRBV30	TRBJ2-5	CAWFHRGQETQYF	TGTGCCTGGTTCCACAGGGGGCAAGAGACCCAGTACTTC
.	.	TRBV15	TRBJ1-2	CATSGANYGYTF	TGTGCCACCAGCGGTGCTAACTATGGCTACACCTTC
.	.	TRBV14	TRBJ2-1	CASSHLQAQSYNEQFF	TGTGCCAGCAGCCATCTCCAGGCGCAGTCCTACAATGAGCAGTTCTTC
.	.	TRBV27	TRBJ2-7	CASSFPHQEQYF	TGTGCCAGCAGTTTCCCCCACCAGGAGCAGTACTTC
.	TRBD2	TRBV19	TRBJ2-7	CASSASGIVHEQYF	TGTGCCAGTTCGGCTAGCGGGATAGTACACGAGCAGTACTTC
.	TRBD2	TRBV28	TRBJ2-7	CASRLHGGSNEQYF	TGTGCCAGCAGACTACACGGGGGGTCCAACGAGCAGTACTTC
.	.	TRBV4-1	TRBJ1-5	CASSHPQGNQPQHF	TGCGCCAGCAGCCACCCGCAGGGAAATCAGCCCCAGCATTTT
.	.	TRBV5-1	TRBJ2-5	CASSLELWAQETQYF	TGCGCCAGCAGCTTGGAGTTGTGGGCCCAAGAGACCCAGTACTTC
.	.	TRBV7-9	TRBJ1-5	CASSPGLGNQPQHF	TGTGCCAGCAGCCCTGGCTTGGGCAATCAGCCCCAGCATTTT
.	TRBD1	TRBV6-4	TRBJ1-1	CASRGDRPNTEAFF	TGTGCCAGCAGGGGGGACAGACCAAACACTGAAGCTTTCTTT